This is a list of T cell receptor beta chains from one sample in a study of T-cell memory formation after mild COVID-19. TCRdb fed the 5' RACE reads into MiXCR, producing one record per CDR3 protein. Of 540,000 or so distinct CDR3 sequences listed, over 20% were seen once; the top ten hold under 15%. What was sequenced was PBMCs or a T cell subset sorted from them (not recorded which). The source is an adult woman who had mild COVID-19 (a few samples of this study predate the infection). Cell type and time point are not known. Both conserved end residues are part of each CDR3. Each record gives: clone size, CDR3 length, J gene, D gene, V gene, CDR3 DNA, CDR3 protein. The D gene is left open where the match is weak. The size field is filled for only some rows; it gives once, few, many or a size class.

NA,14,TRBJ2-7,NA,TRBV12-3/TRBV12-4,TGTGCCAGCAGTTCCCCGGGGGTCTCCTACGAGCAGTACTTC,CASSSPGVSYEQYF
few,17,TRBJ1-6,TRBD1,TRBV6-5,TGTGCCAGCAGTTACTCGAGTCGGACAGGGACACCCTCACCCCTCCACTTT,CASSYSSRTGTPSPLHF
NA,15,TRBJ2-5,TRBD1,TRBV29-1,TGCAGCGTTGCCCCCGGGGACAGGGAACAAGAGACCCAGTACTTC,CSVAPGDREQETQYF
NA,14,TRBJ1-1,NA,TRBV19,TGTGCCAGTAGTATATCAGGGTTGAACACTGAAGCTTTCTTT,CASSISGLNTEAFF
NA,15,TRBJ2-1,TRBD1,TRBV24-1,TGTGCCACCGCCGGACAGGGTGGTCGGGGCAATGAGCAGTTCTTC,CATAGQGGRGNEQFF
many,15,TRBJ1-1,NA,TRBV5-1,TGCGCCAGCAGCTTGTCTCAGGTACCGAACACTGAAGCTTTCTTT,CASSLSQVPNTEAFF
NA,13,TRBJ1-1,NA,TRBV7-2,TGTGCCAGCAGCTTTGGAAGTAGCACTGAAGCTTTCTTT,CASSFGSSTEAFF
NA,13,TRBJ1-5,NA,TRBV20-1,TGCAGTGCGATAGTCAGGGGAGGTCAGCCCCAGCATTTT,CSAIVRGGQPQHF
NA,15,TRBJ1-2,NA,TRBV5-6,TGTGCCAGCAGCTTGGCCCAGAGGGTAGCAGATGGCTACACCTTC,CASSLAQRVADGYTF
NA,17,TRBJ1-3,TRBD1,TRBV20-1,TGCAGTGCTTCCTCTTGGACAGGGCCTTCCTCTGGAAACACCATATATTTT,CSASSWTGPSSGNTIYF
few,12,TRBJ2-5,NA,TRBV29-1,TGCAGCGTGACGGTCAACCAAGAGACCCAGTACTTC,CSVTVNQETQYF
few,14,TRBJ1-1,NA,TRBV18,TGTGCCAGCTCACCTGGTGGAGGAGGGACTGAAGCTTTCTTT,CASSPGGGGTEAFF
NA,15,TRBJ2-7,NA,TRBV21-1,TGTGCCAGCAGCAAAGGGTGCCAGAATTTCTACGAGCAGTACTTC,CASSKGCQNFYEQYF
NA,13,TRBJ1-2,NA,TRBV12-3/TRBV12-4,TGTGCCAGCACCCCCCGCGGGGCCCATGGCTACACCTTC,CASTPRGAHGYTF
few,12,TRBJ2-7,NA,TRBV7-9,TGTGCCAGCAGCTTTAGTGAGGGAGTGCAGTACTTC,CASSFSEGVQYF
few,14,TRBJ2-7,NA,TRBV30,TGTGCCTGGTCTGGGACGGCGAGCTCCTACGAGCAGTACTTC,CAWSGTASSYEQYF
NA,16,TRBJ2-2,NA,TRBV12-3/TRBV12-4,TGTGCCAGCCTCACCCGGCCCAAACCGAACACCGGGGAGCTGTTTTTT,CASLTRPKPNTGELFF
NA,14,TRBJ1-4,NA,TRBV12-3/TRBV12-4,TGTGCCAGCAGTTCATCCGGGCCTCCTGAAAAACTGTTTTTT,CASSSSGPPEKLFF
few,15,TRBJ2-5,NA,TRBV15,TGTGCCACCAGCAGAGATTGGAGGGGGGGAGAGACCCAGTACTTC,CATSRDWRGGETQYF
few,13,TRBJ1-1,NA,TRBV30,TGTGCCTGGAGGGGACGGTTGAGCACTGAAGCTTTCTTT,CAWRGRLSTEAFF
NA,14,TRBJ1-1,NA,TRBV27,TGTGCCAGCAGTTTTTTGGGACAAAACACTGAAGCTTTCTTT,CASSFLGQNTEAFF
NA,17,TRBJ2-1,TRBD2,TRBV5-1,TGCGCCAGCAGCTCCCCGGCGGTAGCGGGGGTATTTAATGAGCAGTTCTTC,CASSSPAVAGVFNEQFF
NA,15,TRBJ2-1,NA,TRBV29-1,TGCAGCGTGTTGACAGACTTGAGCTCCTACAATGAGCAGTTCTTC,CSVLTDLSSYNEQFF
many,16,TRBJ2-1,TRBD1,TRBV7-9,TGTGCCAGCAGCTTAGCCCCGGGACAGGGGGGCCATGAGCAGTTCTTC,CASSLAPGQGGHEQFF
NA,15,TRBJ1-5,NA,TRBV7-9,TGTGCCAGCAGTCTGGACACCCATAGCAATCAGCCCCAGCATTTT,CASSLDTHSNQPQHF
NA,13,TRBJ2-3,NA,TRBV6-6,TGTGCCAGCAGTTCTATCCGACAAGGAGATCAGTATTTT,CASSSIRQGDQYF
few,14,TRBJ2-5,NA,TRBV3-1,TGTGCCAGCAGCCATGTGGGTCCCCGTGGGGCCCAGTACTTC,CASSHVGPRGAQYF
NA,14,TRBJ2-5,NA,TRBV12-3/TRBV12-4,TGTGCCAGCAGTTTAGCGGGAGGTTTAAAGACCCAGTACTTC,CASSLAGGLKTQYF
NA,18,TRBJ2-5,TRBD2,TRBV5-1,TGCGCCAGCAGCACGGGGGGACTAGCGGGGTCCCCAGGAGAGACCCAGTACTTC,CASSTGGLAGSPGETQYF
NA,15,TRBJ2-3,TRBD2,TRBV12-3/TRBV12-4,TGTGCCAGCACCGAACTAGCGGGGGGCGGGGATACGCAGTATTTT,CASTELAGGGDTQYF
NA,16,TRBJ2-7,TRBD2,TRBV28,TGTGCCAGCACCTCCCGGGGGACTAGCGTCTTCTACGAGCAGTACTTC,CASTSRGTSVFYEQYF
few,15,TRBJ2-7,TRBD1,TRBV4-1,TGCGCCAGCAGCCAGGGGACAGATGACCTCTGGGAGCAGTACTTC,CASSQGTDDLWEQYF
few,16,TRBJ2-2,NA,TRBV10-3,TGTGCCATCAGTGAAATTGTAACTAGCCTGCCCGGGGAGCTGTTTTTT,CAISEIVTSLPGELFF
NA,14,TRBJ2-3,NA,TRBV5-8,TGTGCCAGCAGCTTGAGCCCCTCTGAAGATACGCAGTATTTT,CASSLSPSEDTQYF
NA,16,TRBJ1-4,TRBD1,TRBV7-9,TGTGCCAGCAGCCGACGTCAGGGGGCAACTAATGAAAAACTGTTTTTT,CASSRRQGATNEKLFF
NA,15,TRBJ2-7,NA,TRBV19,TGTGCCAGTAGTATAGAGGACGTCCCTACCAACGAGCAGTACTTC,CASSIEDVPTNEQYF
NA,19,TRBJ2-1,NA,TRBV7-9,TGTGCCAGCAGCTTAGCGAGGAGGCGGCGAGTGGGGGATCGGAACGAGCAGTTCTTC,CASSLARRRRVGDRNEQFF
NA,16,TRBJ2-3,TRBD1,TRBV7-9,TGTGCCAGCAGCACGGGACAGGGGTTTGGTACAGATACGCAGTATTTT,CASSTGQGFGTDTQYF
NA,16,TRBJ1-1,TRBD1,TRBV20-1,TGCAGTGCCCCAAAGATACAGGGGATGTTTCCCACTGAAGCTTTCTTT,CSAPKIQGMFPTEAFF
NA,13,TRBJ1-1,NA,TRBV6-2/TRBV6-3,TGTGCCAGCAGCTCTCGGCTGAACACTGAAGCTTTCTTT,CASSSRLNTEAFF
NA,12,TRBJ1-2,NA,TRBV14,TGTGCCAGCAGCCAAGTCAATAGGGGCTACACCTTC,CASSQVNRGYTF
few,13,TRBJ2-5,NA,TRBV5-1,TGCGCCAGCAGCTTGCAGAGTGAAGAGACCCAGTACTTC,CASSLQSEETQYF
NA,16,TRBJ2-3,TRBD2,TRBV12-3/TRBV12-4,TGTGCCAGCAGTTTAATAGCGGGAGGGCCTACAGATACGCAGTATTTT,CASSLIAGGPTDTQYF
NA,14,TRBJ2-5,TRBD1,TRBV20-1,TGCAGTGCTGAGGACAGGGGGCGCGTGGAGACCCAGTACTTC,CSAEDRGRVETQYF
few,16,TRBJ2-7,TRBD2,TRBV15,TGTGCCACCAGCAGAGTAATTAGCGGGAGGATGTACGAGCAGTACTTC,CATSRVISGRMYEQYF
NA,13,TRBJ2-7,NA,TRBV5-1,TGCGCCAGCAGCTCCATCGAGGGGTACGAGCAGTACTTC,CASSSIEGYEQYF
NA,12,TRBJ1-3,NA,TRBV29-1,TGCAGCGTTGTGTCCCCTGGAAACACCATATATTTT,CSVVSPGNTIYF
NA,15,TRBJ2-4,NA,TRBV6-5,TGTGCCACCGCGGACTCTCAAGGGATCCTAAACATTCAGTACTTC,CATADSQGILNIQYF
NA,17,TRBJ2-1,NA,TRBV7-3,TGTGCCAGCAGCCCCGGACAGGCCGGGAGGGTCAGGAATGAGCAGTTCTTC,CASSPGQAGRVRNEQFF
few,15,TRBJ2-1,NA,TRBV5-1,TGCGCCAGCAGCCCGAGAGGGGCCCCAAGGAATGAGCAGTTCTTC,CASSPRGAPRNEQFF
few,16,TRBJ2-3,TRBD2,TRBV5-1,TGCGCCAGCAGGTCCTACAGCGGGGGGCAGGGAGATACGCAGTATTTT,CASRSYSGGQGDTQYF
few,15,TRBJ2-7,TRBD2,TRBV7-9,TGTGCCAGCAGTCCCGGACTAGCCTCCTCCTACGAGCAGTACTTC,CASSPGLASSYEQYF
few,16,TRBJ2-3,NA,TRBV5-6,TGTGCCAGCAGCACCGGACCGGCCTTTGGGACAGATACGCAGTATTTT,CASSTGPAFGTDTQYF